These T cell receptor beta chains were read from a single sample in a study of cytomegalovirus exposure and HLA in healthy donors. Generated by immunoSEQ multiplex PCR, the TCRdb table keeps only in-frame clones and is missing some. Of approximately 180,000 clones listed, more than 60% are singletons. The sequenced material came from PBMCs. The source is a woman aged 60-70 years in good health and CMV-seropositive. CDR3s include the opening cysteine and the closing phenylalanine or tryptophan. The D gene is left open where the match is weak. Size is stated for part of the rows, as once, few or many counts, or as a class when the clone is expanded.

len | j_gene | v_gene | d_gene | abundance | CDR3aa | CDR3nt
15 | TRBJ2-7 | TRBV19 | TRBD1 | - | CASSQGQGGFYEQYF | TGTGCCAGTAGTCAGGGACAGGGAGGTTTCTACGAGCAGTACTTC
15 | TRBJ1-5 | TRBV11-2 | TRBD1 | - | CASSLEGTGDQPQHF | TGTGCCAGCAGCTTAGAGGGGACAGGGGACCAGCCCCAGCATTTT
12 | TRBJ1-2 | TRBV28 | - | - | CASHGRGNGYTF | TGTGCCAGCCATGGTCGAGGTAATGGCTACACCTTC
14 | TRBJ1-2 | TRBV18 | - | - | CASSQIQATYGYTF | TGTGCCAGCTCACAAATACAGGCCACCTATGGCTACACCTTC
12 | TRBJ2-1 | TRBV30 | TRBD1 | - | CAWSIQGNEQFF | TGTGCCTGGAGTATACAGGGGAATGAGCAGTTCTTC
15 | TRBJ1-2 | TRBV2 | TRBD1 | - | CASSSLARQGHGYTF | TGTGCCAGCAGCTCACTGGCGAGACAGGGCCATGGCTACACCTTC
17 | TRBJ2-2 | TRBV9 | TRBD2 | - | CASSTALAGGNTGELFF | TGTGCCAGCAGCACAGCCCTAGCGGGAGGTAACACCGGGGAGCTGTTTTTT
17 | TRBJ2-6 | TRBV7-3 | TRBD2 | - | CASEPTSARSGANGLTF | TGTGCCAGCGAACCGACTAGCGCTCGCTCTGGGGCCAACGGCCTGACTTTC
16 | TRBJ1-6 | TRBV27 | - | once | CASSLGPQGYNSPLHF | TGTGCCAGCAGTTTAGGTCCTCAGGGTTATAATTCACCCCTCCACTTT
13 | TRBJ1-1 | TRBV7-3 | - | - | CASSLKGRGEAFF | TGTGCCAGCAGCTTAAAGGGGCGGGGGGAAGCTTTCTTT
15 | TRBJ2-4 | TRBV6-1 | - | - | CASSEAGGNKNIQYF | TGTGCCAGCAGTGAAGCTGGGGGGAACAAAAACATTCAGTACTTC
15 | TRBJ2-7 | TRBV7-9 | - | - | CASSFATPLVLGQYF | TGTGCCAGCAGCTTCGCGACACCACTAGTTCTGGGGCAGTACTTC
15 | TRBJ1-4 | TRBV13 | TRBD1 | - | CASSTGTGAGEKLFF | TGTGCCAGCAGCACCGGGACAGGGGCGGGTGAAAAACTGTTTTTT
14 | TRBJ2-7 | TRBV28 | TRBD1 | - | CASRQQGISYEQYF | TGTGCCAGCAGGCAACAGGGGATAAGCTACGAGCAGTACTTC
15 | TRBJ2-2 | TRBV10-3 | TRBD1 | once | CAISADRTYTGELFF | TGTGCCATCAGTGCGGACAGGACCTACACCGGGGAGCTGTTTTTT
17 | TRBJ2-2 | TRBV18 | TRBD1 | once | CASSRGSQGFYTGELFF | TGTGCCAGCTCACGCGGCTCACAGGGGTTTTACACCGGGGAGCTGTTTTTT
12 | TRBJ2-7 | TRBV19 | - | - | CATGGGSYEQYF | TGTGCCACGGGCGGAGGCTCCTACGAGCAGTACTTC
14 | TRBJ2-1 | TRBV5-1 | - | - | CASSLTSSDNEQFF | TGCGCCAGCAGCTTGACCTCCTCAGACAATGAGCAGTTCTTC
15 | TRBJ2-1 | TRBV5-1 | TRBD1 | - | CASSLILTGWNEQFF | TGCGCCAGCAGCCTAATCCTGACAGGGTGGAATGAGCAGTTCTTC
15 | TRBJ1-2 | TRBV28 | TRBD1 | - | CASSQPATGSYGYTF | TGTGCCAGCAGCCAGCCTGCGACAGGGAGCTATGGCTACACCTTC
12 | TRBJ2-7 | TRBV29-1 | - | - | CSVVQQSYEQYF | TGCAGCGTTGTCCAACAGTCCTACGAGCAGTACTTC
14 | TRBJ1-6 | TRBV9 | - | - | CASSVGPEGSPLHF | TGTGCCAGCAGCGTAGGACCGGAGGGTTCACCCCTCCACTTT
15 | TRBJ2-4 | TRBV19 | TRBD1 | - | CASTRDRDTKNIQYF | TGTGCCAGTACCCGGGACAGAGACACCAAAAACATTCAGTACTTC
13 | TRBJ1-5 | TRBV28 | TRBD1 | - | CASGDRGGQPQHF | TGTGCCAGCGGGGACAGGGGCGGGCAGCCCCAGCATTTT
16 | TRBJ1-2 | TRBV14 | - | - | CASSQDGGPGNYGYTF | TGTGCCAGCAGCCAAGATGGAGGGCCGGGGAACTATGGCTACACCTTC
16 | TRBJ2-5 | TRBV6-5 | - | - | CASSYGRWGIQETQYF | TGTGCCAGCAGTTACGGGAGGTGGGGCATACAAGAGACCCAGTACTTC
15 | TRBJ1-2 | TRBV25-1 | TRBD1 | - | CASRLTGASNYGYTF | TGTGCCAGCAGATTAACAGGGGCCTCTAACTATGGCTACACCTTC
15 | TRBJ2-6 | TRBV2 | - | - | CASSESRAGANGLTF | TGTGCCAGCAGTGAATCTCGGGCTGGGGCCAACGGCCTGACTTTC
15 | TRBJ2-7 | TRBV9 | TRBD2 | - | CASSFTSGLVYEQYF | TGTGCCAGCAGCTTTACTAGCGGACTCGTCTACGAGCAGTACTTC
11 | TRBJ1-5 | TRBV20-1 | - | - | CSARDHQSQHF | TGCAGTGCTAGAGATCACCAGTCCCAGCATTTT
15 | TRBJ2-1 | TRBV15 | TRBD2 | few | CATQSGTSGRDEQFF | TGTGCCACCCAATCCGGGACTAGCGGGAGAGATGAGCAGTTCTTC
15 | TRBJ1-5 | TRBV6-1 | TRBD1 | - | CASSPPGTVGQPQHF | TGTGCCAGCAGTCCCCCCGGGACAGTGGGTCAGCCCCAGCATTTT
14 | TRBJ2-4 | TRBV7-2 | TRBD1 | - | CASSLDRAAAIQYF | TGTGCCAGCAGCCTGGACAGGGCCGCCGCCATTCAGTACTTC
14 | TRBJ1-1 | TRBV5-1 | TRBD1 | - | CASGQGQQNTEAFF | TGCGCCAGCGGCCAGGGACAGCAGAACACTGAAGCTTTCTTT
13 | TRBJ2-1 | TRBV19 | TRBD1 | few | CASSNTGGNEQFF | TGTGCCAGTAGTAACACAGGGGGAAATGAGCAGTTCTTC
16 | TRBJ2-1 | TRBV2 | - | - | CASNRIADLSYNEQFF | TGTGCCAGCAACAGAATAGCGGACCTCTCCTACAATGAGCAGTTCTTC
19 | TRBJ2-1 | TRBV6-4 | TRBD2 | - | CASSDSLTSGFTLGHEQFF | TGTGCCAGCAGTGACTCGCTGACTAGCGGGTTTACTTTAGGACATGAGCAGTTCTTC
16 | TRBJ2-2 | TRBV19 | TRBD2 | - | CASSTRTSGSPGELFF | TGTGCCAGTAGTACGCGGACTAGCGGGAGTCCCGGGGAGCTGTTTTTT
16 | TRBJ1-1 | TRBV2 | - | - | CASSAQGLSMNTEAFF | TGTGCCAGCAGTGCCCAGGGCTTGTCTATGAACACTGAAGCTTTCTTT
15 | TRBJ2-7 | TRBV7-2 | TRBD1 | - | CASRPGTGFSYEQYF | TGTGCCAGCCGCCCAGGGACAGGGTTCTCCTACGAGCAGTACTTC
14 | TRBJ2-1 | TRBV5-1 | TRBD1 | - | CASSLRTGGHEQFF | TGCGCCAGCAGCTTAAGGACAGGGGGCCATGAGCAGTTCTTC